Sequencing of this TCR beta chain was carried out in a study of T-cell memory formation after mild COVID-19. Looked up from germline, CDR1 is SGHDT and CDR2 is YYEEEE. V shed 4 bases and J shed 5 bases, with 18 bases lying between them. The CDR3 has 15 amino acids. Overall study results and limits: There were some responding clones in pre-infection memory, which suggested that cross-reactive memory had joined. Clones contracting over day 15 to 85 were CD4/CD8 balanced, with later expanders leaning CD4+.

For this clonotype: Its target is unknown.

TCRdb passed the 5' RACE reads through MiXCR, listing each CDR3 protein once. The sample includes about 360,000 distinct CDR3 sequences, around 15% seen only once; the top ten take about 22%. The rearrangement joins TRBV5-6 to TRBJ2-5; either TRBD1 or TRBD2 may fit D (5 bases each). The TCR was taken from a man aged 18 to 29 who had mild COVID-19 (a few samples of this study predate the infection). Cell type and time point are not known. Sequencing was carried out using PBMCs or a T cell subset sorted from them (not recorded which). The CDR3: CASSPGILGAETQYF. CDR3 DNA sequence: TGTGCCAGCAGCCCTGGGATCCTCGGGGCGGAGACCCAGTACTTC.